These 27 T cell receptor beta chains were all obtained from the same sample, sequenced in a study of T cell repertoires in cytomegalovirus infection. One entry per CDR3 protein results from TCRdb running MiXCR on the reads. The profile shows around 260,000 distinct CDR3 sequences, around 25% of them singletons. What was sequenced was PBMCs. The receptor set was obtained from a human donor in good health (CMV status not recorded). Some clones in this sample may be carry-over from other donors' samples.

The chain uses TRBV2 and TRBJ2-5; 9 bases align to TRBD2. The ends lost 8 bases at V and 3 bases at J; junction bases unmatched: 4. The CDR3 covers 13 residues. CDR1 SNHLY and CDR2 FYNNEI come from the germline V gene. As DNA, the CDR3 is TGTGCCAGCCTCAGCGGGAGGAAAGAGACCCAGTACTTC. Its protein product is CASLSGRKETQYF.

This clonotype was picked up many times. The chain links TRBV7-2 to TRBJ1-1; D not certain. The germline CDR1 and CDR2 sequences are SGHTA and FQGNSA. This CDR3 is built from 14 residues. V was clipped by 6 bases and J by 0 bases, with 11 bases between them. CDR3 amino acids: CASRPRQMNTEAFF. CDR3 DNA: TGTGCCAGCAGACCTCGCCAGATGAACACTGAAGCTTTCTTT.

V gene TRBV28 combines with J gene TRBJ2-2; weak D call: TRBD1 (5 bases). V lost 2 bases and J lost 4, with 20 bases in between. This CDR3 has 18 amino acids. Per the germline V gene, CDR1 is MDHEN and CDR2 is SYDVKM. CDR3 sequence: CASSLAISSDILTGELFF. CDR3 nucleotides: TGTGCCAGCAGTTTAGCTATAAGTTCGGACATCCTCACCGGGGAGCTGTTTTTT.

This clonotype has just a few counts. The J gene is TRBJ2-5, the V gene TRBV18; the D is unclear. CDR1 is KGHSH, CDR2 LQKENI, per germline. Between the trimmed V and J ends, which lost 0 bases and 4 bases, there was a span of 6 bases. The CDR3 is made up of 13 amino acids. The CDR3 DNA reads as TGTGCCAGCTCACCACCTATGCGAGAGACCCAGTACTTC. This encodes CASSPPMRETQYF.

The table lists this clonotype with many counts. This chain uses TRBV7-2 with TRBJ1-1, with a tentative D call TRBD1 (6 bases). The V gene lost 7 bases and the J gene lost 1 base, with 10 bases spanning the gap. Germline CDR1 and CDR2: SGHTA and FQGNSA. The CDR3 is 13 residues long. The CDR3 DNA reads TGTGCCAGCATGGAACAGGGGAACACTGAAGCTTTCTTT. Translation: CASMEQGNTEAFF.

The chain couples TRBV30 to TRBJ1-2; D is perhaps TRBD1 (6 bases). The germline V gene has CDR1 GTSNPN and CDR2 SVGIG (reference sequence). This CDR3 has 12 amino acids. V lost 3 bases, J lost 6 bases, and 11 bases lay in between. The CDR3 DNA reads as TGTGCCTGGAGCACCGGGGGCGATGGCTACACCTTC. Translated, it gives CAWSTGGDGYTF.

This clonotype was seen a handful of times. The chain carries TRBV11-2 and TRBJ2-2; D is tentatively TRBD1 or TRBD2 (6 bases each). V lost 3 bases and J 2 bases, leaving 10 bases between the germline ends. The CDR3 length is 15 residues. Germline V gives CDR1 SGHAT, CDR2 FQNNGV. The CDR3 loop reads CASSFRGPNTGELFF. The CDR3 nucleotides read TGTGCCAGCAGCTTCCGGGGGCCCAACACCGGGGAGCTGTTTTTT.

This clonotype has a count of ten or more. The genes are TRBV7-2 and TRBJ2-7; 7 nucleotides agree with TRBD1. The CDR3 contains 15 residues. Germline V CDR1 and CDR2: SGHTA, FQGNSA. V lost 5 bases, J lost 3 bases, and 10 bases stayed unmatched. The chain's CDR3 is CASSRTGTVFYEQYF. CDR3 bases: TGTGCCAGCAGCAGAACCGGGACAGTGTTCTACGAGCAGTACTTC.

This rearrangement joins TRBV19 to TRBJ2-4; D not resolved. Looked up from germline, CDR1 is LNHDA and CDR2 is SQIVND (reference sequence). The CDR3 has 15 amino acids. V was pared by 1 base and J by 0 bases, with 7 bases between. The CDR3 DNA reads as TGTGCCAGTAGTATAGGATCCCTAGCCAAAAACATTCAGTACTTC. Protein sequence: CASSIGSLAKNIQYF.

This clonotype occurred many times. The V and J genes are TRBV7-2 and TRBJ2-3; the D is unclear. V was pared by 1 base and J by 6 bases, with 2 bases between. The CDR3 is 11 amino acids. Germline V gives CDR1 SGHTA, CDR2 FQGNSA. CDR3 in DNA: TGTGCCAGCAGCTTAGTGGATACGCAGTATTTT. Its protein is CASSLVDTQYF.

This clonotype was recorded a few times. This chain links TRBV2 with TRBJ2-1, with a possible D match to TRBD2 (7 bases). From germline, CDR1 is SNHLY and CDR2 FYNNEI. The V gene lost 6 bases and the J gene lost 8 bases, with 11 bases spanning the gap. The CDR3 is made up of 12 amino acids. Written as DNA, the CDR3 is TGTGCCAGCAGAGGGGGGGGCGATGAGCAGTTCTTC. Protein sequence: CASRGGGDEQFF.

The V call is TRBV28, the J call TRBJ1-6, with 7 bases matching TRBD1. Per the germline V gene, CDR1 is MDHEN and CDR2 is SYDVKM. This CDR3 contains 13 residues. J lost 6 bases, V lost 6 bases, and 2 bases had no gene match. CDR3 residues: CASRTGPNSPLHF. The CDR3 nucleotides read TGTGCCAGCAGGACAGGGCCTAATTCACCCCTCCACTTT. Together with reference TRBV28 and TRBJ1-6, the CDR3 gives the full variable domain: DVKVTQSSRYLVKRTGEKVFLECVQDMDHENMFWYRQDPGLGLRLIYFSYDVKMKEKGDIPEGYSVSREKKERFSLILESASTNQTSMYLCASRTGPNSPLHFGNGTRLTVT.

This clonotype has a single count. The chain is built from TRBV19 and TRBJ1-5; the D is unclear. The V end was cut by 3 bases, the J end by 5 bases, with 11 bases between. This CDR3 is built from 14 residues. The germline V gene encodes CDR1 LNHDA and CDR2 SQIVND (reference sequence). The CDR3 here is CASSIALVHQPQHF. In DNA, the CDR3 is TGTGCCAGTAGTATCGCACTGGTTCATCAGCCCCAGCATTTT.

This clonotype was seen repeatedly, ten times or more. The gene calls are TRBV7-2 and TRBJ1-1; D perhaps matches TRBD1 (5 bases). Germline V gene data show CDR1 as SGHTA and CDR2 as FQGNSA. Trimming pared 2 bases from V and 4 bases from J, leaving 8 bases between. CDR3 length equals 13 residues. The CDR3, as DNA: TGTGCCAGCAGCTTATCCAGGGCCACTGAAGCTTTCTTT. Protein product: CASSLSRATEAFF.

This clonotype was picked up many times. V gene TRBV7-2 combines with J gene TRBJ1-3; no reliable D call. Germline CDR1 SGHTA, CDR2 FQGNSA. V was cut by 5 bases and J by 4 bases, with 15 bases left in between. This CDR3 spans 15 amino acids. The CDR3 DNA reads as TGTGCCAGCAGCACCCGCCGGGGATCCGGAAACACCATATATTTT. This encodes CASSTRRGSGNTIYF.

The chain carries TRBV28 and TRBJ1-1; D is perhaps TRBD1 (6 bases). The CDR3 consists of 12 residues. Between the trimmed V and J ends, which lost 5 bases and 6 bases, there was a span of 10 bases. Germline CDR1 and CDR2: MDHEN and SYDVKM. The CDR3 reads CASSLQGSEAFF. The CDR3, as DNA: TGTGCCAGCAGTCTTCAGGGGTCTGAAGCTTTCTTT.

This clonotype was counted at least ten times. V and J are TRBV7-2 and TRBJ2-2, with D unresolved. Germline loops: CDR1 SGHTA, CDR2 FQGNSA. The CDR3 is 12 amino acids. With 5 bases removed from V and 6 bases from J, the gap between germline ends came to 7 bases. This chain's CDR3 is CASSTPSGELFF. The CDR3 nucleotides read TGTGCCAGCAGCACCCCTTCCGGGGAGCTGTTTTTT.

This clonotype was counted a few times. The chain employs TRBV7-2 and TRBJ1-3; D is uncertain. The V gene lost 3 bases and the J gene lost 4 bases, with 7 bases spanning the gap. The V gene's germline CDR1 is SGHTA and CDR2 FQGNSA. The CDR3 is made up of 13 amino acids. In DNA, the CDR3 is TGTGCCAGCAGCTTCCAGAGAGGAAACACCATATATTTT. Translating it yields CASSFQRGNTIYF.

This clonotype was picked up a small number of times. The V and J genes are TRBV10-3 and TRBJ1-2, with D unclear. Trimming stripped 2 bases from V and 8 bases from J, with 9 bases between. Germline loops: CDR1 ENHRY, CDR2 SYGVKD. The CDR3 runs 12 residues. The DNA of the CDR3 is TGTGCCATCAGTGAGGAGACATCCGGCTACACCTTC. Residues: CAISEETSGYTF.

This clonotype was observed a handful of times. The chain carries TRBV20-1 and TRBJ1-2, with a tentative D call TRBD1 (5 bases). CDR1 and CDR2 from the germline V gene are DFQATT and SNEGSKA (reference sequence). V lost 7 bases and J 5 bases, leaving 14 bases between the germline ends. CDR3 length equals 12 residues. CDR3 DNA: TGCAGTGTCCGGGACCCTATTTATGGCTACACCTTC. Its protein is CSVRDPIYGYTF.

This clonotype was counted a few times. The chain combines TRBV28 with TRBJ2-7, with TRBD1 as a possible D gene (6 bases). The germline V gene has CDR1 MDHEN and CDR2 SYDVKM. V lost 5 bases to trimming and J lost 3 bases, with 8 bases between them. The CDR3 extends over 12 amino acids. The CDR3 sequence: CASSGTLYEQYF. Here the CDR3 DNA reads TGTGCCAGCAGTGGGACACTCTACGAGCAGTACTTC.

This clonotype was recorded at least ten times. The gene calls are TRBV19 and TRBJ2-1; D possibly corresponds to TRBD1 (5 bases). The CDR3 runs 14 residues. Trimming cost V 1 base and J 5 bases, with 9 bases left between them. Germline CDR1 and CDR2: LNHDA and SQIVND (reference sequence). The CDR3 region is CASSIGREHNEQFF. CDR3 DNA: TGTGCCAGTAGTATAGGCAGGGAACACAATGAGCAGTTCTTC.

This clonotype was seen a few times. The chain joins TRBV12-3 or TRBV12-4 to TRBJ2-2, with a possible D match to TRBD2 (6 bases). The V end was cut by 7 bases, the J end by 5 bases, with 8 bases between. This CDR3 has 12 amino acids. The CDR3: CASNGGTGELFF. CDR3 nucleotides: TGTGCCAGCAATGGGGGGACCGGGGAGCTGTTTTTT.

At least ten counts were recorded for this clonotype. The V gene is TRBV7-2, the J gene TRBJ2-4; no clear D gene. V lost 7 bases, J lost 7 bases, and 17 bases lay in between. There are 14 residues in the CDR3. Germline assignment: CDR1 SGHTA and CDR2 FQGNSA. CDR3 sequence (DNA): TGTGCCAGCATCCCCCGAGTGGACGAGAACATTCAGTACTTC. Translating gives CASIPRVDENIQYF.

The chain combines TRBV20-1 with TRBJ1-2; D gene uncertain. Germline V CDR1 and CDR2: DFQATT, SNEGSKA (reference sequence). V lost 2 bases, J lost 5 bases, and 9 bases lay in between. The CDR3 has 12 amino acids. The CDR3 reads CSARPRGYGYTF. The CDR3 DNA is TGCAGTGCTAGACCGCGGGGTTATGGCTACACCTTC.

The rearrangement uses TRBV7-8 and TRBJ2-7, with D hard to call. V lost 1 base and J 6 bases, leaving 13 bases between the germline ends. The germline gives CDR1 SGHVS, CDR2 FQNEAQ. This CDR3 contains 14 residues. In DNA form, the CDR3 reads TGTGCCAGCAGCTTAGGTCGGCCCTTAGGCGAGCAGTACTTC. Protein: CASSLGRPLGEQYF.

The CDR3: CSARDLRLFSDTQYF. The CDR3 DNA is TGCAGTGCTAGAGATCTGCGGCTATTCTCAGATACGCAGTATTTT. The chain couples TRBV20-1 to TRBJ2-3; D gene unclear. Germline V CDR1 and CDR2: DFQATT, SNEGSKA (reference sequence). CDR3 length: 15 residues. V lost 0 bases and J lost 4, with 14 bases in between.